Each of the 20 T cell receptor beta chains below was sequenced from the same sample in a study of control samples from healthy donors and cancer patients (dated by TCRdb to 2018 to 2020). The library was generated by the immunoSEQ multiplex PCR assay. Imported from immuneACCESS, the table was reduced by TCRdb to in-frame sequences with V and J called. These copies leave out some clones; in studies compared against another copy, an unresolved V gene accounts for under half, and the cause of the remainder is not known. The sample records approximately 81,000 clones, about 93% of which are singletons. 4.8% of the sample belongs to the ten largest clones. Sequencing used blood. These receptors came from a woman aged 18-29 years in good health.

The chain couples TRBV14 to TRBJ1-2, with D maybe TRBD1 (6 bases). This CDR3 has 13 residues. V was cut by 4 bases and J by 6 bases, with 12 bases left in between. Germline loops: CDR1 SGHDN, CDR2 FVKESK. The CDR3 protein is CASSPRDNHGYTF. The CDR3 DNA reads as TGTGCCAGCAGCCCCCGGGACAACCATGGCTACACCTTC.

The V and J genes are TRBV28 and TRBJ2-5, with 9 bases that match TRBD1. J lost 5 bases, V lost 5 bases, and 9 bases had no gene match. CDR3 length equals 15 residues. The germline gives CDR1 MDHEN, CDR2 SYDVKM. The CDR3 region has the DNA TGTGCCAGCAGTCACAGGGGGCTGCGGAAGGAGACCCAGTACTTC. It translates to CASSHRGLRKETQYF.

This clone was picked up one time. The rearrangement links TRBV5-1 to TRBJ2-1, with 12 bases aligning to TRBD1. Germline loops: CDR1 SGHRS, CDR2 YFSETQ. CDR3 length equals 15 residues. V dropped 0 bases and J dropped 9; count of bases not matched to a gene: 4. CDR3 DNA: TGCGCCAGCAGCTTGGGGGACAGGGGGCGTGCTGAGCAGTTCTTC. Its protein product is CASSLGDRGRAEQFF.

The rearrangement uses TRBV3-1 (or the pseudogene TRBV3-2) and TRBJ1-5; D may be TRBD1 (5 bases). Germline V gene sequence: CDR1 LGHDT, CDR2 YNNKEL (reference sequence). The CDR3 length is 14 residues. The germline V and J ends were trimmed by 4 bases and 7 bases, with 14 bases remaining between them. CDR3 in DNA: TGTGCCAGCAGCCTCGGCTTGGGGGGGCAGCCCCAGCATTTT. As protein: CASSLGLGGQPQHF.

The chain combines TRBV2 with TRBJ2-2, with 14 bases fitting TRBD2. The CDR3 has 15 amino acids. CDR1 SNHLY and CDR2 FYNNEI come from the germline V gene. V lost 6 bases to trimming and J lost 6 bases; unmatched junction nucleotides: 3. The DNA of the CDR3 is TGTGCCAGCAGCCAGGGACTAGCGGGAGCCGGGGAGCTGTTTTTT. This sequence encodes CASSQGLAGAGELFF.

In nucleotides, the CDR3 is TGTGCCAGCAGTTTCCGGGGTGGTAATCAGCCCCAGCATTTT. It specifies CASSFRGGNQPQHF. The J gene is TRBJ1-5, the V gene TRBV27; D unresolved. Germline V gene sequence: CDR1 MNHEY, CDR2 SMNVEV (reference sequence). The CDR3 loop spans 14 amino acids. Trimming took off 3 bases at V and 4 bases at J, with 10 bases between the two ends.

The CDR3 DNA is TGTGCCAGCAGCCCCAAAGGACTAGCGGGAGATATCGGGGAGCTGTTTTTT. This translates into CASSPKGLAGDIGELFF. V is TRBV5-4 and J is TRBJ2-2; TRBD2 matches 13 bases. Germline V gives CDR1 SGHNT, CDR2 YYREEE (reference sequence). Trimming cost V 4 bases and J 7 bases; bases outside gene matches: 10. This CDR3 spans 17 amino acids.

This clone appeared once. The chain joins TRBV28 to TRBJ1-5; TRBD1 matches 8 bases. Germline CDR1 and CDR2: MDHEN and SYDVKM. V trimming: 6 bases; J trimming: 6 bases; junction bases outside the gene matches: 7. The CDR3 is made up of 14 amino acids. The CDR3 reads CASSPNRGVQPQHF. DNA of the CDR3: TGTGCCAGCAGCCCAAACAGGGGGGTTCAGCCCCAGCATTTT.

The genes are TRBV5-1 and TRBJ1-1; a possible D gene is TRBD1 (5 bases). The CDR3 is 11 residues long. Germline V gene sequence: CDR1 SGHRS, CDR2 YFSETQ. V lost 6 bases to trimming and J lost 5 bases, with 8 bases between them. CDR3 amino acids: CASNGGTEAFF. The CDR3 bases are TGCGCCAGCAACGGGGGAACTGAAGCTTTCTTT. Full variable domain (remainder filled in from reference TRBV5-1 and TRBJ1-1): KAGVTQTPRYLIKTRGQQVTLSCSPISGHRSVSWYQQTPGQGLQFLFEYFSETQRNKGNFPGRFSGRQFSNSRSEMNVSTLELGDSALYLCASNGGTEAFFGQGTRLTVV.

This chain uses TRBV30 with TRBJ2-4; tentative D call: TRBD1 (5 bases). Germline CDR1 reads GTSNPN; CDR2 reads SVGIG (reference sequence). The V end lost 3 bases, the J end lost 8 bases, and 20 bases lay between the germline ends. The CDR3 is made up of 15 amino acids. For the CDR3, the DNA is TGTGCCTGGAGACCTTCGGAGCAGGGTTGGGACATTCAGTACTTC. Translated, it gives CAWRPSEQGWDIQYF.

V gene TRBV18 combines with J gene TRBJ2-3; D is uncertain. The germline V gene has CDR1 KGHSH and CDR2 LQKENI. V lost 8 bases and J 0 bases, leaving 6 bases between the germline ends. This CDR3 has 12 residues. The CDR3 loop reads CASTSSTDTQYF. In DNA, the CDR3 is TGTGCCAGCACCTCTAGCACAGATACGCAGTATTTT.

V is TRBV3-1 (or the pseudogene TRBV3-2) and J is TRBJ2-5; possible D gene TRBD2, 6 bases. V was cut by 0 bases and J by 7 bases, with 18 bases left in between. Germline V CDR1 and CDR2: LGHDT, YNNKEL (reference sequence). This CDR3 has 16 amino acids. CDR3: CASSQDRKRALWTQYF. DNA for the CDR3: TGTGCCAGCAGCCAAGATAGGAAGCGGGCGCTGTGGACCCAGTACTTC.

The gene calls are TRBV19 and TRBJ1-5, with a weak D call TRBD1 (5 bases). The CDR3 sequence is 15 residues long. Trimming cost V 4 bases and J 5 bases, with 15 bases left between them. CDR1 and CDR2 (germline): LNHDA, SQIVND (reference sequence). For the CDR3, the DNA is TGTGCCAGTAGTAATGCCGGGGCATATGATCAGCCCCAGCATTTT. Translation gives CASSNAGAYDQPQHF.

The V call is TRBV11-2, the J call TRBJ2-2; TRBD2 is a possible D gene (6 bases). Deletions cut 10 bases from V and 5 bases from J, with 11 bases between. CDR3 length: 12 residues. Germline CDR1 is SGHAT and CDR2 is FQNNGV. CDR3 loop: CATQEGTGELFF. Here the CDR3 DNA reads TGTGCCACCCAGGAGGGGACCGGGGAGCTGTTTTTT.

This chain joins TRBV19 and TRBJ2-5; tentatively, D is TRBD1 or TRBD2 (6 bases each). This CDR3 is 14 amino acids long. Deletions cut 5 bases from V and 5 bases from J, with 15 bases between. Germline V gives CDR1 LNHDA, CDR2 SQIVND (reference sequence). CDR3: CASSSKGGGETQYF. For the CDR3, the DNA is TGTGCCAGTAGTTCAAAGGGGGGTGGGGAGACCCAGTACTTC.

J is TRBJ2-5 and V is TRBV6-5; possibly TRBD1 for D (5 bases). Trimming removed 5 bases from V and 1 base from J, with 14 bases in between. This CDR3 comprises 15 residues. The germline CDR1 and CDR2 sequences are MNHEY and SVGAGI. Here the CDR3 reads CASSHSRQSQETQYF. The CDR3 DNA reads TGTGCCAGCAGTCATTCTCGACAGAGCCAAGAGACCCAGTACTTC.

The V and J genes are TRBV28 and TRBJ1-2, with D hard to call. CDR1 is MDHEN and CDR2 is SYDVKM in the germline V gene. V was shortened by 2 bases and J by 5 bases, with 12 bases between the two germline ends. The CDR3 consists of 14 residues. CDR3 amino acids: CASSLNPGPYGYTF. The CDR3 coding sequence is TGTGCCAGCAGTTTAAATCCGGGCCCTTATGGCTACACCTTC.

V usage is TRBV5-1 and J usage is TRBJ2-1; possibly TRBD2 for D (6 bases). CDR1 SGHRS and CDR2 YFSETQ come from the germline V gene. V was pared by 4 bases and J by 7 bases, with 24 bases between. The CDR3 has 17 amino acids. CDR3 sequence: CASSLPGTPHPPNEQFF. The DNA of the CDR3 is TGCGCCAGCAGCCTCCCCGGGACTCCCCACCCTCCTAATGAGCAGTTCTTC.

The V gene is TRBV28, the J gene TRBJ2-7; 8 nucleotides line up with TRBD1. V lost 6 bases, J lost 4 bases, and 8 bases stayed unmatched. CDR3 length: 14 amino acids. Germline CDR1 reads MDHEN; CDR2 reads SYDVKM. The CDR3 sequence: CASRGGQAIYEQYF. As DNA, the CDR3 is TGTGCCAGCAGAGGGGGACAGGCCATTTACGAGCAGTACTTC. Combining the CDR3 with reference TRBV28 and TRBJ2-7 gives the whole variable domain DVKVTQSSRYLVKRTGEKVFLECVQDMDHENMFWYRQDPGLGLRLIYFSYDVKMKEKGDIPEGYSVSREKKERFSLILESASTNQTSMYLCASRGGQAIYEQYFGPGTRLTVT.

CDR3: CASSFGTSGQNEQFF. Here the CDR3 DNA reads TGTGCCAGCAGTTTCGGGACTAGCGGGCAAAATGAGCAGTTCTTC. The gene calls are TRBV27 and TRBJ2-1, with 12 bases identical to TRBD2. Germline-derived CDR1 and CDR2 are MNHEY and SMNVEV (reference sequence). This CDR3 is built from 15 residues. The trim removed 3 bases at V and 7 bases at J, leaving 4 bases unmatched.